The T cell receptor beta chain described here comes from a study of post-analysis software for immune sequencing data. General study findings and limits: A handful of TRBV segments were significantly more frequent in patients than in controls. TRBV5-6, TRBV5-1 and TRBV20-1 were among these segments. Multiple sclerosis was associated with a significant reduction in normalized Chao1 diversity relative to controls.

Every TCR beta cDNA library bore unique molecular identifiers. TCRdb independently ran MiXCR on the PCR reads; one entry per CDR3 protein. In the table there are about 820,000 distinct CDR3 sequences, 53% of which are singletons. Germline CDR1 is DFQATT and CDR2 is SNEGSKA (reference sequence). The J segment lost 2 bases and the V segment lost 8 bases, leaving 12 bases of the junction unmatched. The CDR3 spans 15 residues. This clonotype has only a few counts. What it recognizes is unknown. The clonotype was recovered from a girl under 18 with multiple sclerosis. The chain recombines TRBV20-1 with TRBJ2-7; 10 bases line up with TRBD2. Sample: blood. The DNA for the CDR3 is TGCAGTTCTCTGCCGAGACTAGCGGGTGCCTACGAGCAGTACTTC. Translating gives CSSLPRLAGAYEQYF.